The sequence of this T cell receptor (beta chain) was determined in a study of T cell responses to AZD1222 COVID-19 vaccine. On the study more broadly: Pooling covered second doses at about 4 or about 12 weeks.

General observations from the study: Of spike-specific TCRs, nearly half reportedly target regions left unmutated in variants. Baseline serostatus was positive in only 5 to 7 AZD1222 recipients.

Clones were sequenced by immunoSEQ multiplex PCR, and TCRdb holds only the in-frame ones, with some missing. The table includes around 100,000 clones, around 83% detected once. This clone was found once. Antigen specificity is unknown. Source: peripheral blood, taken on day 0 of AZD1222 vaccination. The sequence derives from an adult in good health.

CDR3 coding DNA: TGTGCCAGCAGTGAATCGGGCGGGACAGATAATTCACCCCTCCACTTT. Encoded protein: CASSESGGTDNSPLHF. V gene TRBV6-1 combines with J gene TRBJ1-6, with 7 bases aligning to TRBD1. This CDR3 spans 16 amino acids. Germline V gene data show CDR1 as MNHNS and CDR2 as SASEGT. The ends lost 2 bases at V and 5 bases at J; junction bases unmatched: 6.